Presented here are 10 T cell receptor beta chains from one specimen sequenced in a study of brain T cells in children with intractable seizures. Only in-frame clones appear in the TCRdb table, and some are missing; sequencing was by immunoSEQ multiplex PCR. The sample consists of just under 65,000 clones, about 96% of them appearing once. The sequencing used peripheral blood, collected at surgery. These receptors all stem from a boy younger than two with focal cortical dysplasia and intractable seizures.

The chain is built from TRBV10-3 and TRBJ1-2; D ambiguous. Between the trimmed V and J ends, which lost 2 bases and 2 bases, there was a span of 6 bases. Germline V CDR1 and CDR2: ENHRY, SYGVKD. This CDR3 region has 13 residues. The CDR3 reads CAISEARNYGYTF. The CDR3 coding sequence is TGTGCCATCAGTGAGGCCAGAAACTATGGCTACACCTTC.

The chain couples TRBV7-3 to TRBJ2-1, with 7 nucleotides matching TRBD2. The CDR3 sequence is 15 residues long. The germline CDR1 and CDR2 sequences are SGHTA and FQGTGA. The J segment lost 9 bases and the V segment lost 0 bases, leaving 8 bases of the junction unmatched. CDR3: CASSLTGGATGEQFF. The CDR3 DNA sequence: TGTGCCAGCAGCTTAACGGGAGGGGCCACTGGTGAGCAGTTCTTC.

The chain links TRBV10-1 to TRBJ1-6; D gene uncertain. Germline V lookup: CDR1 WNHNN, CDR2 SYGVQD (reference sequence). The CDR3 extends over 14 amino acids. V shed 3 bases and J shed 5 bases, with 8 bases lying between them. The chain's CDR3 is CASSESGDNSPLHF. For the CDR3, the DNA is TGCGCCAGCAGTGAATCCGGAGATAATTCACCCCTCCACTTT.

This chain links TRBV11-2 with TRBJ2-7; D call uncertain. V gave up 1 base and J gave up 4 bases, with 14 bases separating them. The length of the CDR3 is 15 residues. Germline CDR1 SGHAT, CDR2 FQNNGV. DNA for the CDR3: TGTGCCAGCAGCTTAGTTGGGCAGATTCCTTACGAGCAGTACTTC. Its translation is CASSLVGQIPYEQYF. The full variable domain, with the rest looked up from reference TRBV11-2 and TRBJ2-7, is EAGVAQSPRYKIIEKRQSVAFWCNPISGHATLYWYQQILGQGPKLLIQFQNNGVVDDSQLPKDRFSAERLKGVDSTLKIQPAKLEDSAVYLCASSLVGQIPYEQYFGPGTRLTVT.

The rearrangement uses TRBV9 and TRBJ2-2; 11 nucleotides align to TRBD1. This CDR3 contains 16 residues. Germline CDR1 SGDLS, CDR2 YYNGEE. Trimming cost V 3 bases and J 3 bases; bases outside gene matches: 4. CDR3 amino acids: CASSDGQGAYTGELFF. The CDR3 DNA reads as TGTGCCAGCAGCGATGGACAGGGGGCCTACACCGGGGAGCTGTTTTTT.

The chain combines TRBV11-2 with TRBJ1-1; D not certain. Trimming took 2 bases from V and 2 from J, leaving 15 bases between them. The germline gives CDR1 SGHAT, CDR2 FQNNGV. The CDR3 loop spans 16 amino acids. As DNA, the CDR3 is TGTGCCAGCAGCTTAAAGGATAGTTCCCAAAACACTGAAGCTTTCTTT. This sequence encodes CASSLKDSSQNTEAFF.

The chain has TRBV5-4 and TRBJ1-2; D gene uncertain. There are 15 residues in the CDR3. Trimming cost V 0 bases and J 5 bases, with 14 bases left between them. Germline assignment: CDR1 SGHNT and CDR2 YYREEE (reference sequence). The CDR3 bases are TGTGCCAGCAGCTTGGGGGTCATGGGAATATATGGCTACACCTTC. It is translated as CASSLGVMGIYGYTF.

V and J are TRBV6-5 and TRBJ1-5; D not certain. Germline V gives CDR1 MNHEY, CDR2 SVGAGI. The V gene lost 0 bases and the J gene lost 7 bases, with 7 bases spanning the gap. CDR3 length equals 13 residues. The DNA of the CDR3 is TGTGCCAGCAGTTACTCGACGAAACAGCCCCAGCATTTT. Translating it yields CASSYSTKQPQHF.

The CDR3 bases are TGTGCCATCAACCCGGGAGCTGGAAACACCATATATTTT. It codes for CAINPGAGNTIYF. The rearrangement links TRBV10-3 to TRBJ1-3; no firm D call. Germline V gene lookup returns CDR1 ENHRY and CDR2 SYGVKD. Trimming left V 7 bases short and J 2 bases short, with 9 bases between. The CDR3 extends over 13 amino acids.

V is TRBV5-4 and J is TRBJ1-6; the match to TRBD1 covers 8 bases. Germline V gene data show CDR1 as SGHNT and CDR2 as YYREEE (reference sequence). The CDR3 covers 17 residues. V was clipped by 4 bases and J by 5 bases; unmatched bases: 11. CDR3 bases: TGTGCCAGCAGCCCCGCCGGGACAGGCGAGGATAATTCACCCCTCCACTTT. Amino acid sequence: CASSPAGTGEDNSPLHF.